This record covers a single T cell receptor beta chain. What it binds is unknown. The repertoire was sequenced with immunoSEQ multiplex PCR; TCRdb's copy has only in-frame clones and lacks some. The repertoire holds 1 million to 1.2 million clones, with approximately 77% as singletons. The data stem from a study of shared clonotypes between healthy human individuals. Overall study results and limits: Larger richness was generally estimated for naive than memory subsets.

Germline V CDR1 and CDR2: SGHTA, FQGNSA. The CDR3 length is 14 residues. The V gene lost 1 base and the J gene lost 2 bases, with 9 bases spanning the gap. The sequencing sample was made of memory CD4+ T cells from PBMCs. Sample subset: CD45RA-negative fraction. This clonotype was obtained from a man younger than 35 in good health. Some clones in this sample may be carry-over from other donors' samples. J is TRBJ2-7 and V is TRBV7-2; D is undetermined. The CDR3, as DNA: TGTGCCAGCAGCTTAGGAGACGGTCCCTACGAGCAGTACTTC. This encodes CASSLGDGPYEQYF. The full variable domain, rest sourced from reference TRBV7-2 and TRBJ2-7, is GAGVSQSPSNKVTEKGKDVELRCDPISGHTALYWYRQSLGQGLEFLIYFQGNSAPDKSGLPSDRFSAERTGGSVSTLTIQRTQQEDSAVYLCASSLGDGPYEQYFGPGTRLTVT.